These T cell receptor beta chains were read from a single sample in a study of cytomegalovirus exposure and HLA in healthy donors. The table came from immunoSEQ multiplex PCR; TCRdb's copy has only in-frame clones and leaves some out. The sample lists under 150,000 clones, around 80% occurring once. Material for sequencing was PBMCs. These receptor sequences come from a young man in good health and CMV-seronegative. Each CDR3 is given with its conserved first and last residue. D genes are given only for firm matches. Clone size is given for some rows only: seen once, a few or many times, or a class if the clone is expanded.

abundance	d_gene	v_gene	j_gene	CDR3aa	CDR3nt
NA	TRBD2	TRBV4-3	TRBJ2-7	CASSQDAWGLFSYEQYF	TGCGCCAGCAGCCAAGACGCCTGGGGACTATTCTCCTACGAGCAGTACTTC
large	TRBD1	TRBV4-1	TRBJ2-3	CASRSLRDRDTDTQYF	TGCGCCAGCCGCTCACTCCGGGACAGGGACACAGATACGCAGTATTTT
NA	NA	TRBV5-8	TRBJ2-7	CASSLTTTYEQYF	TGTGCCAGCAGCCTAACTACGACCTACGAGCAGTACTTC
once	TRBD1	TRBV5-1	TRBJ2-7	CASSPGQGIYEQYF	TGCGCCAGCAGCCCGGGACAGGGAATCTACGAGCAGTACTTC
NA	NA	TRBV27	TRBJ1-1	CASGQSLMNTEAFF	TGTGCCAGTGGACAGAGCCTTATGAACACTGAAGCTTTCTTT
NA	NA	TRBV5-4	TRBJ2-3	CASSLGEGQPYTDTQYF	TGTGCCAGCAGCTTGGGGGAAGGACAGCCCTACACAGATACGCAGTATTTT
NA	NA	TRBV28	TRBJ1-1	CASSFAGVGVNTEAFF	TGTGCCAGCAGTTTTGCAGGGGTCGGGGTGAACACTGAAGCTTTCTTT
NA	NA	TRBV11-2	TRBJ2-7	CASTMGGLYEQYF	TGTGCCAGCACCATGGGGGGGCTGTACGAGCAGTACTTC
NA	NA	TRBV6-5	TRBJ2-4	CASSSAILDIQYF	TGTGCCAGCAGTAGCGCCATCCTAGACATTCAGTACTTC
NA	TRBD2	TRBV28	TRBJ2-7	CASSFSTSGLSYEQYF	TGTGCCAGCAGTTTCTCTACTAGCGGTCTTTCCTACGAGCAGTACTTC
NA	TRBD2	TRBV5-1	TRBJ2-1	CASSLIRLGLADNEQFF	TGCGCCAGCAGCTTGATCCGGTTAGGACTAGCGGATAATGAGCAGTTCTTC
NA	NA	TRBV7-9	TRBJ2-7	CASSPSLRTGRGWHEQYF	TGTGCCAGCAGCCCCTCCCTGCGGACAGGGAGGGGGTGGCACGAGCAGTACTTC
NA	TRBD1	TRBV10-2	TRBJ1-1	CASNRDRSEAFF	TGCGCCAGCAACCGGGACAGGTCTGAAGCTTTCTTT
NA	NA	TRBV9	TRBJ2-1	CASSSKTGRRDDEQFF	TGTGCCAGCAGCTCAAAGACAGGGAGGCGGGACGATGAGCAGTTCTTC
NA	NA	TRBV6-5	TRBJ1-2	CASSYSKGQGSGYTF	TGTGCCAGCAGTTACTCGAAAGGGCAGGGAAGCGGCTACACCTTC
NA	TRBD2	TRBV28	TRBJ2-7	CASSPGEGRQYF	TGTGCCAGCAGTCCCGGGGAGGGACGGCAGTACTTC
NA	NA	TRBV6-5	TRBJ2-5	CASSYSGRETQYF	TGTGCCAGCAGTTACTCTGGCCGAGAGACCCAGTACTTC
NA	TRBD2	TRBV28	TRBJ2-6	CASSMTSGGFVSGASVLTF	TGTGCCAGCAGTATGACTAGCGGGGGGTTTGTTTCTGGGGCCAGCGTCCTGACTTTC
once	NA	TRBV4-1	TRBJ1-2	CASSQGAVGRNYGYTF	TGCGCCAGCAGCCAAGGGGCCGTGGGGCGTAACTATGGCTACACCTTC
NA	NA	TRBV6-6	TRBJ2-6	CASRSTASGANVLTF	TGTGCCAGCAGGTCAACAGCCTCTGGGGCCAACGTCCTGACTTTC
once	TRBD2	TRBV6-6	TRBJ2-3	CASSPFSGRFTDTQYF	TGTGCCAGCAGTCCGTTTAGCGGGAGGTTCACAGATACGCAGTATTTT
NA	TRBD1	TRBV6-5	TRBJ2-2	CASREQGVRTGELFF	TGTGCCAGCCGGGAACAGGGGGTGAGAACCGGGGAGCTGTTTTTT
NA	NA	TRBV7-6	TRBJ1-2	CASSQNQANYGYTF	TGTGCCAGCAGCCAGAACCAGGCGAACTATGGCTACACCTTC
NA	NA	TRBV18	TRBJ1-1	CASSPYFLGEGTEAFF	TGTGCCAGCTCACCGTACTTCTTGGGTGAGGGCACTGAAGCTTTCTTT
NA	TRBD2	TRBV14	TRBJ2-2	CASSRPSGGAWTGELFF	TGTGCCAGCAGCCGCCCTAGCGGGGGGGCGTGGACCGGGGAGCTGTTTTTT
NA	TRBD1	TRBV28	TRBJ1-1	CASSLRQGGSTEAFF	TGTGCCAGCAGTTTAAGACAGGGTGGGAGCACTGAAGCTTTCTTT
NA	TRBD1	TRBV7-9	TRBJ2-7	CASSPQLPGQVSYEQYF	TGTGCCAGCAGCCCACAATTACCCGGACAGGTCTCCTACGAGCAGTACTTC
once	TRBD2	TRBV4-2	TRBJ2-1	CASSQEPSGGSYNEQFF	TGTGCCAGCAGCCAAGAGCCTAGCGGGGGGTCCTACAATGAGCAGTTCTTC
few	NA	TRBV18	TRBJ2-7	CASSPGRQGEQYF	TGTGCCAGCTCACCCGGGAGACAGGGCGAGCAGTACTTC